This TCR beta chain was sequenced in a study of shared clonotypes between healthy human individuals. Deep-level running was used for the assay. The authors split each subset's genomic DNA evenly across several immunoSEQ plates. About 30,000 T cell genomes, or roughly 200 ng DNA, went into the sorted-subset replicate PCRs. Profiling relied on immunoSEQ multiplex PCR, and the TCRdb table lists in-frame clones only, not all of them. Seen here are approximately 100,000 clones, 67% observed once, and the top ten hold over 20%. This clone was detected once. Trimming cost V 0 bases and J 2 bases; bases outside gene matches: 4. Germline-derived CDR1 and CDR2 are SGHTA and FQGTGA. The CDR3 totals 16 residues.

This receptor was taken from a woman under 40 in good health. Sequencing input: memory CD8+ T cells sorted from blood. Subset described: CD45RO+ cells pooled with CCR7-negative TemRA cells. This chain connects TRBV7-3 to TRBJ1-2; 9 bases agree with TRBD1. As DNA, the CDR3 is TGTGCCAGCAGCTTAACGGGCGGACAGGGGAACTATGGCTACACCTTC. This codes for CASSLTGGQGNYGYTF.